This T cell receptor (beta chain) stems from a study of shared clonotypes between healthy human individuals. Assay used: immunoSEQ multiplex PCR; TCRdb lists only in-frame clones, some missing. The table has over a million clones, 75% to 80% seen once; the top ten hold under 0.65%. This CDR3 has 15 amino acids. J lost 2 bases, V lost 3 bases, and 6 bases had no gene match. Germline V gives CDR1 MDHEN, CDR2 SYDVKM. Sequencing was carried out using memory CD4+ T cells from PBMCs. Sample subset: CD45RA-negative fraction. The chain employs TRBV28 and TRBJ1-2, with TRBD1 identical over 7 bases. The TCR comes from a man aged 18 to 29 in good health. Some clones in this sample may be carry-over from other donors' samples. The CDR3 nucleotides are TGTGCCAGCAGTTTCCCCTACAGGGGAAACTATGGCTACACCTTC. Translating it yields CASSFPYRGNYGYTF.